The entry below describes one T cell receptor (beta chain). Its antigen is unidentified. Germline V gene lookup returns CDR1 LGHNA and CDR2 YNFKEQ. The CDR3 has 16 residues. The V end lost 4 bases, the J end lost 0 bases, and 15 bases lay between the germline ends. The entry originates in a study of siplizumab effects on memory and regulatory T cells. Study-wide findings and caveats: Siplizumab brought about a significant reduction in alloreactive sequences traceable to unstimulated CD4+ memory cells. The study found naive T cells seemingly more diverse than memory cells and seemingly major alloresponse contributors.

The assay covered approximately 10^5 TCR templates per sample. Some clones are missing from TCRdb's copy, which holds only in-frame ones; the method was immunoSEQ multiplex PCR. The profile shows 110,000 or so clones, roughly nine tenths of them singletons. The receptor was derived from a human donor in good health. This chain joins TRBV4-2 and TRBJ1-2; tentatively, D is TRBD1 (5 bases). Sequenced material: Tregs sorted from blood. CDR3 coding DNA: TGTGCCAGCAGCCGAGATTTGACAGACGCTAACTATGGCTACACCTTC. Its protein product is CASSRDLTDANYGYTF.